A selection of T cell receptor beta chains follows, all from one sample in a study of T-cell memory formation after mild COVID-19. One entry per CDR3 protein, called by TCRdb with MiXCR from the 5' RACE reads. This sample has around 130,000 distinct CDR3 sequences, with 15% to 20% found just once. The sequenced sample consisted of PBMCs or a T cell subset sorted from them (not recorded which). The receptors were sampled from a man between 18 and 29 years old who had mild COVID-19 (a few samples of this study predate the infection). Cell type and time point are not known. CDR3s include the opening cysteine and the closing phenylalanine or tryptophan. A D gene is named only where the DNA matches it firmly. A clone size is listed for some rows: how often the clone was seen (once, few, many), or a class if it is expanded.

TRBJ2-5 | TRBD1 | . | TRBV5-1 | CASSLGDRTPKSGETQYF | TGCGCCAGCAGCTTGGGGGACAGGACTCCCAAGTCCGGGGAGACCCAGTACTTC
TRBJ2-7 | TRBD1 | many | TRBV24-1 | CATSEGDRGMWEQYF | TGTGCCACCAGTGAGGGTGACAGGGGAATGTGGGAGCAGTACTTC
TRBJ1-5 | . | . | TRBV20-1 | CSARRESNQPQHF | TGCAGTGCTAGAAGGGAAAGCAATCAGCCCCAGCATTTT
TRBJ1-1 | TRBD1 | few | TRBV29-1 | CSGIPQQGDTEAFF | TGCAGCGGTATACCACAACAGGGGGACACTGAAGCTTTCTTT
TRBJ1-2 | TRBD1 | few | TRBV19 | CATAGTGANGYTF | TGTGCCACAGCCGGGACAGGGGCCAATGGCTACACCTTC
TRBJ2-3 | TRBD2 | few | TRBV4-2 | CASSPIWRGDPAQYF | TGTGCCAGCAGCCCGATCTGGCGGGGGGACCCAGCGCAGTATTTT
TRBJ2-7 | . | many | TRBV5-1 | CASSGGDRTLSYEQYF | TGCGCCAGCAGCGGGGGGGACAGGACCTTGTCCTACGAGCAGTACTTC
TRBJ2-2 | . | few | TRBV5-1 | CASSLEFPSTGELFF | TGCGCCAGCAGCTTGGAGTTTCCTTCAACCGGGGAGCTGTTTTTT
TRBJ2-2 | . | . | TRBV7-9 | CASSQPGGTNTGELFF | TGTGCCAGCAGCCAACCCGGGGGCACGAACACCGGGGAGCTGTTTTTT
TRBJ2-3 | . | many | TRBV7-6 | CASSLVGQGPTYTDTQYF | TGTGCCAGCAGCTTAGTTGGCCAGGGACCGACATACACAGATACGCAGTATTTT
TRBJ1-5 | TRBD1 | few | TRBV12-3/TRBV12-4 | CASSLTGEGPQHF | TGTGCCAGCAGTTTAACAGGGGAGGGGCCCCAGCATTTT
TRBJ2-5 | TRBD2 | few | TRBV5-1 | CASSLTGLAGGQETQYF | TGCGCCAGCAGCCTAACGGGACTAGCGGGGGGCCAAGAGACCCAGTACTTC
TRBJ2-2 | . | . | TRBV28 | CASSFRVNTGELFF | TGTGCCAGCAGTTTTAGGGTGAACACCGGGGAGCTGTTTTTT
TRBJ2-5 | TRBD2 | few | TRBV9 | CASSVGGEGTQYF | TGTGCCAGCAGCGTAGGAGGGGAGGGGACCCAGTACTTC
TRBJ2-5 | TRBD2 | . | TRBV7-2 | CASSPPRGGQTQYF | TGTGCCAGCAGCCCCCCCCGGGGGGGCCAGACCCAGTACTTC
TRBJ2-7 | TRBD1 | few | TRBV20-1 | CSAKRTGGSEQYF | TGCAGTGCCAAGAGGACAGGGGGTTCCGAGCAGTACTTC
TRBJ1-1 | . | . | TRBV6-5 | CASLGWTEAFF | TGTGCCAGCTTAGGGTGGACTGAAGCTTTCTTT
TRBJ1-2 | . | few | TRBV6-2/TRBV6-3 | CASSYNTGWPIYYGYTF | TGTGCCAGCAGTTACAACACCGGGTGGCCCATCTACTATGGCTACACCTTC
TRBJ2-3 | TRBD2 | few | TRBV10-3 | CAISESSGGPDTQYF | TGTGCCATCAGTGAGTCTAGCGGGGGTCCAGATACGCAGTATTTT
TRBJ1-5 | . | few | TRBV10-3 | CATRNRADQPQHF | TGTGCCACCCGGAACAGGGCTGATCAGCCCCAGCATTTT
TRBJ2-3 | . | few | TRBV20-1 | CSARATLFQDTQYF | TGCAGTGCTAGAGCCACTCTCTTTCAAGATACGCAGTATTTT
TRBJ2-3 | . | few | TRBV12-3/TRBV12-4 | CASSFQQGSDTQYF | TGTGCCAGCAGTTTTCAACAGGGATCAGATACGCAGTATTTT
TRBJ1-6 | TRBD1 | . | TRBV5-1 | CASSLEGTAYSPLHF | TGCGCCAGCAGCTTGGAAGGGACAGCCTATTCACCCCTCCACTTT
TRBJ2-2 | . | . | TRBV7-3 | CASSPGAGGELFF | TGTGCCAGCAGCCCCGGGGCAGGCGGGGAGCTGTTTTTT
TRBJ2-7 | . | . | TRBV7-9 | CASSQDQDYEQYF | TGTGCCAGCAGCCAGGATCAGGACTACGAGCAGTACTTC
TRBJ1-3 | . | many | TRBV20-1 | CSAQRRSSGNTIYF | TGCAGTGCTCAGAGGCGAAGCTCTGGAAACACCATATATTTT
TRBJ2-1 | . | few | TRBV7-8 | CASSLDFHNEQFF | TGTGCCAGCAGCTTAGATTTCCACAATGAGCAGTTCTTC
TRBJ2-5 | TRBD2 | few | TRBV7-2 | CASSPGATSGGGQETQYF | TGTGCCAGCAGCCCGGGCGCCACTAGCGGGGGGGGACAAGAGACCCAGTACTTC
TRBJ1-1 | . | . | TRBV20-1 | CSARDKRLGYDTEAFF | TGCAGTGCTAGAGATAAGAGGTTGGGGTACGATACTGAAGCTTTCTTT
TRBJ2-5 | . | few | TRBV4-3 | CASSGKISPLQETQYF | TGCGCCAGCAGTGGCAAGATCAGCCCGCTCCAAGAGACCCAGTACTTC
TRBJ2-3 | . | few | TRBV4-1 | CASSQEQGPSTDTQYF | TGCGCCAGCAGCCAAGAACAGGGACCTAGCACAGATACGCAGTATTTT
TRBJ2-7 | . | . | TRBV2 | CASGEAGEQYF | TGTGCCAGCGGAGAGGCTGGGGAGCAGTACTTC
TRBJ1-1 | . | few | TRBV7-2 | CASSTPLGRTEAFF | TGTGCCAGCAGCACACCACTCGGGCGTACTGAAGCTTTCTTT
TRBJ2-7 | . | few | TRBV12-3/TRBV12-4 | CASSSGRSSYEQYF | TGTGCCAGCAGTTCGGGTCGGAGCTCCTACGAGCAGTACTTC
TRBJ1-1 | . | . | TRBV4-3 | CASSRTGSGRPEAFF | TGCGCCAGCAGCCGCACAGGGAGCGGGAGACCTGAAGCTTTCTTT
TRBJ2-3 | TRBD2 | few | TRBV11-2 | CASSPGTKDTQYF | TGTGCCAGCAGTCCTGGGACTAAGGATACGCAGTATTTT
TRBJ1-6 | . | few | TRBV7-2 | CASRPSTDNSPLHF | TGTGCCAGCAGACCCTCGACTGATAATTCACCCCTCCACTTT
TRBJ2-1 | . | . | TRBV6-1 | CASIERFAYNEQFF | TGTGCCAGCATCGAGCGGTTCGCTTACAATGAGCAGTTCTTC
TRBJ2-5 | TRBD2 | few | TRBV20-1 | CSATLAGKETQYF | TGCAGTGCTACCTTAGCGGGGAAAGAGACCCAGTACTTC
TRBJ2-5 | . | . | TRBV5-1 | CASRVSWQETQYF | TGCGCCAGCAGGGTTTCGTGGCAAGAGACCCAGTACTTC
TRBJ2-5 | . | . | TRBV4-3 | CASSQDVTKGETQYF | TGCGCCAGCAGCCAAGACGTAACTAAAGGAGAGACCCAGTACTTC
TRBJ1-1 | . | . | TRBV3-1 | CASSRISADEAFF | TGTGCCAGCAGCCGGATTTCTGCTGATGAAGCTTTCTTT
TRBJ2-7 | . | . | TRBV12-3/TRBV12-4 | CASSPRDGSHEQYF | TGTGCCAGCAGTCCCCGGGACGGTAGTCACGAGCAGTACTTC
TRBJ1-4 | . | once | TRBV11-2 | CASSLRGERYFTDEKLFF | TGTGCCAGCAGCTTAAGGGGGGAGAGGTACTTTACCGATGAAAAACTGTTTTTT
TRBJ2-3 | . | . | TRBV20-1 | CSARDTRGTETDTQYF | TGCAGTGCTAGAGATACGCGGGGAACTGAGACAGATACGCAGTATTTT
TRBJ1-1 | TRBD1 | . | TRBV5-1 | CASSLTGGVVTEAFF | TGCGCCAGCAGCTTGACAGGGGGCGTGGTAACTGAAGCTTTCTTT
TRBJ1-2 | . | once | TRBV12-3/TRBV12-4 | CATQTLGYGYTF | TGTGCCACCCAGACCTTGGGCTATGGCTACACCTTC
TRBJ2-5 | TRBD2 | . | TRBV7-2 | CASSPVAGGETQYF | TGTGCCAGCAGCCCAGTCGCGGGGGGAGAGACCCAGTACTTC
TRBJ2-1 | TRBD2 | few | TRBV2 | CASSFLAGWYEQFF | TGTGCCAGCAGTTTTCTAGCGGGGTGGTATGAGCAGTTCTTC
TRBJ1-1 | . | few | TRBV10-3 | CAISEWGPDTEAFF | TGTGCCATCAGTGAGTGGGGGCCCGACACTGAAGCTTTCTTT